This is a list of T cell receptor beta chains from one sample in a study of T cells in tuberculosis. Assay used: immunoSEQ multiplex PCR; TCRdb lists only in-frame clones, some missing. The table has about 36,000 clones, 93% seen once. Sequenced material: PBMCs. These receptors came from a donor between 10 and 35 years old with latent tuberculosis or without tuberculosis infection. Both conserved end residues are part of each CDR3. A D gene is named only where the DNA matches it firmly. Clone size is stated in some rows and not others, as once, few, many or a class when expanded.

clone size	D gene	J gene	V gene	CDR3 protein	CDR3 DNA
-	TRBD2	TRBJ2-2	TRBV29-1	CSVESGEGSTGELFF	TGCAGCGTTGAGTCCGGGGAGGGGAGTACCGGGGAGCTGTTTTTT
-	-	TRBJ1-1	TRBV6-5	CASGEGRIAFF	TGTGCCAGCGGGGAGGGGCGGATAGCTTTCTTT
-	TRBD1	TRBJ1-2	TRBV15	CATSTDSRGLGGYTF	TGTGCCACCAGCACGGACAGCAGGGGGTTGGGCGGCTACACCTTC
once	TRBD1	TRBJ1-2	TRBV27	CASSSPDRVGGYTF	TGTGCCAGCAGTTCCCCGGACAGGGTTGGTGGCTACACCTTC
-	TRBD1	TRBJ2-5	TRBV4-1	CASMDRGGETQYF	TGCGCCAGCATGGACAGGGGAGGAGAGACCCAGTACTTC
-	TRBD1	TRBJ1-2	TRBV4-1	CASRFGQGRSYGYTF	TGCGCCAGCAGGTTCGGACAGGGTAGGTCCTATGGCTACACCTTC
once	-	TRBJ1-5	TRBV5-8	CASSFGQINQPQHF	TGTGCCAGCAGCTTTGGACAGATAAATCAGCCCCAGCATTTT
-	-	TRBJ2-4	TRBV7-2	CASSFSAAKNIQYF	TGTGCCAGCAGCTTTAGTGCGGCCAAAAACATTCAGTACTTC
-	TRBD1	TRBJ2-2	TRBV27	CASSGRQGAGGELFF	TGTGCCAGCAGTGGTCGGCAGGGGGCTGGCGGGGAGCTGTTTTTT
-	TRBD2	TRBJ2-1	TRBV6-6	CASSYGAQRGGYEQFF	TGTGCCAGCAGTTACGGGGCGCAGCGGGGGGGTTATGAGCAGTTCTTC
-	-	TRBJ2-7	TRBV29-1	CSGSRGYEQYF	TGCAGCGGTTCTAGGGGCTACGAGCAGTACTTC
-	-	TRBJ1-1	TRBV9	CASSDPRRRDTEAFF	TGTGCCAGCAGCGACCCCCGGCGGAGGGATACTGAAGCTTTCTTT
-	-	TRBJ1-4	TRBV23-1	CASSQSQEKLFF	TGCGCCAGCAGTCAATCACAGGAAAAACTGTTTTTT
-	-	TRBJ1-6	TRBV30	CAWRGSGGSPLHF	TGTGCCTGGAGGGGGTCAGGCGGGTCACCCCTCCACTTT
-	TRBD1	TRBJ1-5	TRBV19	CASSRSGTEKYQPQHF	TGTGCCAGTAGTAGATCCGGGACAGAGAAATATCAGCCCCAGCATTTT
-	TRBD1	TRBJ1-5	TRBV6-1	CASAPGGAGQPQHF	TGTGCCAGCGCCCCAGGGGGCGCGGGACAGCCCCAGCATTTT
-	-	TRBJ2-3	TRBV2	CASSEPLDGLGPWDTQYF	TGTGCCAGCAGTGAGCCCCTCGACGGACTCGGACCGTGGGATACGCAGTATTTT
-	TRBD1	TRBJ1-5	TRBV7-8	CASKGGTVNQPQHF	TGTGCCAGCAAAGGGGGGACAGTGAATCAGCCCCAGCATTTT